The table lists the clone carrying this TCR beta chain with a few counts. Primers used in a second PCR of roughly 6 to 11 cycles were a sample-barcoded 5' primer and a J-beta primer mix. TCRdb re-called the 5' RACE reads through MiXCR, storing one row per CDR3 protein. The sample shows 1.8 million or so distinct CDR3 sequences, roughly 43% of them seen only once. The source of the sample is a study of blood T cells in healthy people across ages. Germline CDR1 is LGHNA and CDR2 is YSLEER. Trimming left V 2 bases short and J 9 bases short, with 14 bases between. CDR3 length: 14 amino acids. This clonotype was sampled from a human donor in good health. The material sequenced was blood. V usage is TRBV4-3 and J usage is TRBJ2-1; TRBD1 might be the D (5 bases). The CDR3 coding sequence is TGCGCCAGCAGCCAATCCCCGCAGGGCCGTGAGCAGTTCTTC. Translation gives CASSQSPQGREQFF.